Below, 5 T cell receptor beta chains from the same sample are listed, as sequenced in a study of control samples from healthy donors and cancer patients. The repertoire was sequenced with immunoSEQ multiplex PCR; TCRdb's copy has only in-frame clones and lacks some. The sample contains roughly 150,000 clones, 80% to 90% of which appear only once. Sequenced input: blood. The receptors shown here come from a man aged 18 to 30 in good health.

In nucleotides, the CDR3 is TGTGCCAGCAGCTTATGGGGGAACACTGAAGCTTTCTTT. Its translation is CASSLWGNTEAFF. The V and J genes are TRBV7-2 and TRBJ1-1; D uncertain. The CDR3 is 13 residues long. From germline, CDR1 is SGHTA and CDR2 FQGNSA. V was clipped by 2 bases and J by 1 base, with 5 bases between them.

This clone occurred once. This chain uses TRBV29-1 with TRBJ2-7; TRBD1 agrees at 8 bases. Unmatched junction bases numbered 3, after V lost 3 bases and J lost 2 bases. The CDR3 loop spans 13 amino acids. Germline V gene sequence: CDR1 SQVTM, CDR2 ANQGSEA. CDR3 coding DNA: TGCAGCGTTGACGGGACAGGACCCTACGAGCAGTACTTC. Encoded protein: CSVDGTGPYEQYF.

This chain uses TRBV5-1 with TRBJ1-4, with D unclear. This CDR3 region has 14 residues. The germline gives CDR1 SGHRS, CDR2 YFSETQ. V was pared by 0 bases and J by 4 bases, with 7 bases between. CDR3 amino acids: CASSLGDGNEKLFF. DNA of the CDR3: TGCGCCAGCAGCTTGGGTGATGGTAATGAAAAACTGTTTTTT.

The chain is built from TRBV5-8 and TRBJ2-1; D is possibly TRBD1 (5 bases). CDR3 length: 16 amino acids. CDR1 and CDR2 from the germline V gene are SGHTS and YDEGEE. The V end lost 0 bases, the J end lost 0 bases, and 10 bases lay between the germline ends. CDR3 sequence: CASSLGQSSSYNEQFF. Here the CDR3 DNA reads TGTGCCAGCAGCTTGGGACAGTCTAGCTCCTACAATGAGCAGTTCTTC. Complete variable domain (other parts from reference TRBV5-8 and TRBJ2-1): EAGVTQSPTHLIKTRGQQATLRCSPISGHTSVYWYQQALGLGLQFLLWYDEGEERNRGNFPPRFSGRQFPNYSSELNVNALELEDSALYLCASSLGQSSSYNEQFFGPGTRLTVL.

The chain employs TRBV27 and TRBJ1-6; maybe TRBD1 (5 bases). Per germline, CDR1 MNHEY and CDR2 SMNVEV (reference sequence). Trimming pared 2 bases from V and 8 bases from J, leaving 13 bases between. This CDR3 comprises 15 residues. This CDR3 is CASSLRPPGYSPLHF. DNA for the CDR3: TGTGCCAGCAGTTTACGCCCGCCAGGGTATTCACCCCTCCACTTT.